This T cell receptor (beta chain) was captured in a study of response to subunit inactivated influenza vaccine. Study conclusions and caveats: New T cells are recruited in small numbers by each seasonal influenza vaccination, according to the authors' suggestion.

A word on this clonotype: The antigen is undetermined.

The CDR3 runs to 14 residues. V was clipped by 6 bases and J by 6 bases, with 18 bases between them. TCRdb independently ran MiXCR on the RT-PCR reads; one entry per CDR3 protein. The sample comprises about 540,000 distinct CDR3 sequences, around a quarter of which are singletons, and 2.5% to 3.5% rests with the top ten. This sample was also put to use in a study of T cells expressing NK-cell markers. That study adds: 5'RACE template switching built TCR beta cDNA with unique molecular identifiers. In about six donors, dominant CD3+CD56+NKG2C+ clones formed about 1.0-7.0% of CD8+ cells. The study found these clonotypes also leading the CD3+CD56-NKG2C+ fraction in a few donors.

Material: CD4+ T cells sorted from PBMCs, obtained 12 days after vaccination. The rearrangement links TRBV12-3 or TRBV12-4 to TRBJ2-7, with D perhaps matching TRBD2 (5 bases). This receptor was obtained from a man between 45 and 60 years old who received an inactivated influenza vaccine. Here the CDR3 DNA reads TGTGCCAGCAGAAGCCAGCGGTCCTCTGGCGAGCAGTACTTC. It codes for CASRSQRSSGEQYF.